The next 18 T cell receptor beta chains were all read from a single sample in a study of shared clonotypes between healthy human individuals. Only in-frame clones appear in the TCRdb table, and some are missing; sequencing was by immunoSEQ multiplex PCR. Among under 2.5 million clones listed, under 95% were seen once. The sample taken for sequencing was naive CD4+ T cells from PBMCs. Subset of the sample: CD45RA+ positively selected. These receptors were taken from a man younger than 30 in good health. Some clones in this sample may be carry-over from other donors' samples.

The J gene is TRBJ1-2, the V gene TRBV28, with TRBD1 matching over 11 bases. V gave up 6 bases and J gave up 4 bases; unmatched junction bases: 13. CDR1 is MDHEN, CDR2 SYDVKM, per germline. This CDR3 comprises 17 residues. The CDR3 region has the DNA TGTGCCAGCAGCCTCACAACGGGACAGGGGGTATCCTATGGCTACACCTTC. Translation gives CASSLTTGQGVSYGYTF.

The chain recombines TRBV2 with TRBJ1-2; 9 bases are a match to TRBD1. Germline CDR1 and CDR2: SNHLY and FYNNEI. The CDR3 spans 13 residues. Germline trimming cut 4 bases from V and 3 bases from J; bases unmatched to any gene: 0. The CDR3 is CASSGQGDYGYTF. CDR3 in DNA: TGTGCCAGCAGTGGACAGGGGGACTATGGCTACACCTTC. Full variable domain (missing parts from reference TRBV2 and TRBJ1-2): EPEVTQTPSHQVTQMGQEVILRCVPISNHLYFYWYRQILGQKVEFLVSFYNNEISEKSEIFDDQFSVERPDGSNFTLKIRSTKLEDSAMYFCASSGQGDYGYTFGSGTRLTVV.

V and J are TRBV5-4 and TRBJ2-7; D is uncertain. The CDR3 spans 15 residues. Germline V gene lookup returns CDR1 SGHNT and CDR2 YYREEE (reference sequence). V lost 4 bases, J lost 2 bases, and 16 bases lay in between. Here the CDR3 reads CASSLQDRQAYEQYF. CDR3 coding DNA: TGTGCCAGCAGCCTTCAAGACCGGCAGGCCTACGAGCAGTACTTC.

The rearrangement joins TRBV27 to TRBJ2-5; 7 bases map to TRBD2. Germline V gene lookup returns CDR1 MNHEY and CDR2 SMNVEV (reference sequence). The CDR3 is 14 amino acids. Trimming took 5 bases from V and 4 from J; bases not matched to a gene: 7. CDR3 protein: CASSASGWRETQYF. The DNA of the CDR3 is TGTGCCAGCAGTGCTAGCGGCTGGCGAGAGACCCAGTACTTC.

This clone was counted only a few times. This sample also contains other DNA sequences that code for the same CDR3. This chain links TRBV30 with TRBJ1-1; D may be TRBD1 (5 bases). The V end was cut by 5 bases, the J end by 2 bases, with 6 bases between. CDR1 and CDR2 from the germline V gene are GTSNPN and SVGIG (reference sequence). The CDR3 covers 11 residues. The DNA of the CDR3 is TGTGCCTGGGGACAAAACACTGAAGCTTTCTTT. This encodes CAWGQNTEAFF. The complete variable domain, with remaining parts taken from reference TRBV30 and TRBJ1-1, reads SQTIHQWPATLVQPVGSPLSLECTVEGTSNPNLYWYRQAAGRGLQLLFYSVGIGQISSEVPQNLSASRPQDRQFILSSKKLLLSDSGFYLCAWGQNTEAFFGQGTRLTVV.

This chain uses TRBV4-1 with TRBJ1-2, with 7 bases identical to TRBD1. CDR1 is MGHRA, CDR2 YSYEKL, per germline. The CDR3 consists of 20 residues. The V and J ends lost 1 base and 7 bases, in that order; junction bases with no gene match: 24. For the CDR3, the DNA is TGCGCCAGCAGCCAAGTCCTGTATGCGAGACAGGGAAACAAGAACGGTGGCTACACCTTC. Amino acids: CASSQVLYARQGNKNGGYTF.

The chain joins TRBV5-4 to TRBJ2-1; 12 nucleotides align to TRBD2. This CDR3 comprises 18 residues. Unmatched junction bases numbered 8, after V lost 1 base and J lost 3 bases. Germline V gene sequence: CDR1 SGHNT, CDR2 YYREEE (reference sequence). The CDR3 bases are TGTGCCAGCAGCTTGAGGCCGACTAGCGGGAGTGACTACAATGAGCAGTTCTTC. It yields the protein CASSLRPTSGSDYNEQFF.

The rearrangement uses TRBV4-2 and TRBJ2-1; 8 bases match TRBD2. The CDR3 spans 16 residues. Germline V gives CDR1 LGHNA, CDR2 YNFKEQ. Trimming took 4 bases from V and 0 from J; bases not matched to a gene: 5. CDR3 coding DNA: TGTGCCAGCAGCCCAGTCGGGACTAGCTCCTACAATGAGCAGTTCTTC. Its translation is CASSPVGTSSYNEQFF.

Worth noting for this clone: Different DNA sequences within this sample yield the same CDR3. The V gene is TRBV28, the J gene TRBJ2-1, with 11 bases lining up with TRBD2. CDR3 length equals 15 residues. The trim removed 5 bases at V and 4 bases at J, leaving 4 bases unmatched. Germline V gene sequence: CDR1 MDHEN, CDR2 SYDVKM. CDR3 bases: TGTGCCAGCAGTCCCCTAGCGGGAGGTTACAATGAGCAGTTCTTC. The encoded protein is CASSPLAGGYNEQFF.

This sequence joins TRBV27 and TRBJ2-3; 12 bases align to TRBD2. Germline V gene lookup returns CDR1 MNHEY and CDR2 SMNVEV (reference sequence). The length of the CDR3 is 18 residues. V lost 7 bases, J lost 2 bases, and 13 bases stayed unmatched. CDR3 bases: TGTGCCAGCAACCCGGGACTAGCGGGCCTCCGCTTCACAGATACGCAGTATTTT. It yields the protein CASNPGLAGLRFTDTQYF.

For this clone: In the same sample, other DNA sequences code for this CDR3. The chain links TRBV2 to TRBJ1-5, with 7 bases fitting TRBD1. This CDR3 has 14 residues. Looked up from germline, CDR1 is SNHLY and CDR2 is FYNNEI. V shed 4 bases and J 5 bases; nucleotides not matched to a gene: 5. In DNA form, the CDR3 reads TGTGCCAGCAGTGGCACAGGGGCCTATCAGCCCCAGCATTTT. It yields the protein CASSGTGAYQPQHF.

This clone came up once. This chain connects TRBV18 to TRBJ2-1; 8 bases match TRBD2. The CDR3 runs 15 residues. Germline loops: CDR1 KGHSH, CDR2 LQKENI. The ends lost 2 bases at V and 7 bases at J; junction bases unmatched: 7. The DNA for the CDR3 is TGTGCCAGCTCACCATTTTCAGCGGGAGAAAATGAGCAGTTCTTC. Residues: CASSPFSAGENEQFF.

The genes are TRBV28 and TRBJ2-7, with 12 bases fitting TRBD2. Germline trimming cut 7 bases from V and 6 bases from J; bases unmatched to any gene: 13. The CDR3 runs 16 residues. In germline, CDR1 is MDHEN, CDR2 SYDVKM. This CDR3 is CASMPSGRAFPSEQYF. In DNA form, the CDR3 reads TGTGCCAGCATGCCTAGCGGGAGGGCTTTCCCTAGCGAGCAGTACTTC.

The genes are TRBV30 and TRBJ1-5, with D uncertain. The CDR3 is made up of 14 amino acids. Germline V gene sequence: CDR1 GTSNPN, CDR2 SVGIG (reference sequence). Trimming took 0 bases from V and 7 from J, leaving 13 bases between them. The CDR3 nucleotides are TGTGCCTGGAGTGTACGGAACCCGTACCAGCCCCAGCATTTT. Amino acids: CAWSVRNPYQPQHF.

This clone was recorded only once. The chain recombines TRBV5-6 with TRBJ2-5; TRBD2 agrees at 7 bases. V lost 4 bases, J lost 5 bases, and 17 bases stayed unmatched. The CDR3 extends over 17 amino acids. Per germline, CDR1 SGHDT and CDR2 YYEEEE. In nucleotides, the CDR3 is TGTGCCAGCAGCCGCGGCACAGCGGGGCAAATTAGGGAGACCCAGTACTTC. Amino acid sequence: CASSRGTAGQIRETQYF.

V gene TRBV7-8 combines with J gene TRBJ2-5; no reliable D call. Germline CDR1 is SGHVS and CDR2 is FQNEAQ. The CDR3 extends over 14 amino acids. Between the trimmed V and J ends, which lost 5 bases and 4 bases, there was a span of 14 bases. The CDR3 DNA sequence: TGTGCCAGCAGCCTAATGGGCAGAGGAGAGACCCAGTACTTC. Its translation is CASSLMGRGETQYF. Together with reference TRBV7-8 and TRBJ2-5, the CDR3 gives the full variable domain: GAGVSQSPRYKVAKRGQDVALRCDPISGHVSLFWYQQALGQGPEFLTYFQNEAQLDKSGLPSDRFFAERPEGSVSTLKIQRTQQEDSAVYLCASSLMGRGETQYFGPGTRLLVL.

This chain joins TRBV28 and TRBJ2-2, with 8 positions matching TRBD2. V trimming: 7 bases; J trimming: 5 bases; junction bases outside the gene matches: 12. CDR1 is MDHEN, CDR2 SYDVKM, per germline. CDR3 length equals 16 residues. DNA of the CDR3: TGTGCCAGCAACCCCGGCGGGGGGCCGTCGACCGGGGAGCTGTTTTTT. It translates to CASNPGGGPSTGELFF.

The V gene is TRBV5-8, the J gene TRBJ2-2; D not certain. The V gene's germline CDR1 is SGHTS and CDR2 YDEGEE. This CDR3 contains 20 residues. V lost 6 bases and J 5 bases, leaving 32 bases between the germline ends. The CDR3 here is CASTFLWYGGTQAGTGELFF. CDR3 nucleotides: TGTGCCAGCACCTTCCTATGGTATGGCGGAACTCAGGCTGGGACCGGGGAGCTGTTTTTT.